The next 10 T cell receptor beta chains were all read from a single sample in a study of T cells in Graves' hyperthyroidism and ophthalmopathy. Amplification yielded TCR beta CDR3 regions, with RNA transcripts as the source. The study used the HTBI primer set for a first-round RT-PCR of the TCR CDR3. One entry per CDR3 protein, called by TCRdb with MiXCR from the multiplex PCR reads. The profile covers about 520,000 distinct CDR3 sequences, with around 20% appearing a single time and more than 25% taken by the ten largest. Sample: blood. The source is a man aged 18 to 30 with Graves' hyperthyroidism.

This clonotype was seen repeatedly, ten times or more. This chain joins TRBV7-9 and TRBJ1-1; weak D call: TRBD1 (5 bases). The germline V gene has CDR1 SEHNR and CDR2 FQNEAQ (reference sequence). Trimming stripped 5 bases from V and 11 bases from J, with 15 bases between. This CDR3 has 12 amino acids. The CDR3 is CASSPRQEGAFF. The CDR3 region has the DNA TGTGCCAGCAGCCCGAGACAAGAGGGGGCTTTCTTT.

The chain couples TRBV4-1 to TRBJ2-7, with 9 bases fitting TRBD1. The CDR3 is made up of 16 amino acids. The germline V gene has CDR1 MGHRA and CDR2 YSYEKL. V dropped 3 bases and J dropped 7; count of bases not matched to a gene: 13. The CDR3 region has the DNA TGCGCCAGCAGCCATCCTGGGGGACAGGGCCCGAGTGAGCAGTACTTC. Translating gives CASSHPGGQGPSEQYF.

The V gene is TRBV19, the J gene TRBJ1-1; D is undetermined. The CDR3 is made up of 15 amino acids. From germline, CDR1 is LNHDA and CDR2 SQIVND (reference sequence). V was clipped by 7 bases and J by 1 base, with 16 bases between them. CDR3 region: CASTHGELPNTEAFF. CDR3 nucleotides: TGTGCCAGTACCCATGGGGAGCTACCGAACACTGAAGCTTTCTTT. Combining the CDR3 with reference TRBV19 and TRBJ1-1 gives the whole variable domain DGGITQSPKYLFRKEGQNVTLSCEQNLNHDAMYWYRQDPGQGLRLIYYSQIVNDFQKGDIAEGYSVSREKKESFPLTVTSAQKNPTAFYLCASTHGELPNTEAFFGQGTRLTVV.

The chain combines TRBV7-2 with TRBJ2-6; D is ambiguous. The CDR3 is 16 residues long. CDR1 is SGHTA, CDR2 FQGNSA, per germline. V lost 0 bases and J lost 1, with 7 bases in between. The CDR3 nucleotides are TGTGCCAGCAGCTTAGCGCTAGTGTCTGGGGCCAACGTCCTGACTTTC. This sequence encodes CASSLALVSGANVLTF.

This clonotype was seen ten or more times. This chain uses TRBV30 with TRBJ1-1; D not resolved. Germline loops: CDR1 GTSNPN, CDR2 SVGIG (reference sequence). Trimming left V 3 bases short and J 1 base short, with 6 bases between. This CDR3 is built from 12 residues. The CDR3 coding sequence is TGTGCCTGGAGCCCCTGGAACACTGAAGCTTTCTTT. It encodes CAWSPWNTEAFF. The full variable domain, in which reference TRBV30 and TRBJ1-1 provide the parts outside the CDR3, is SQTIHQWPATLVQPVGSPLSLECTVEGTSNPNLYWYRQAAGRGLQLLFYSVGIGQISSEVPQNLSASRPQDRQFILSSKKLLLSDSGFYLCAWSPWNTEAFFGQGTRLTVV.

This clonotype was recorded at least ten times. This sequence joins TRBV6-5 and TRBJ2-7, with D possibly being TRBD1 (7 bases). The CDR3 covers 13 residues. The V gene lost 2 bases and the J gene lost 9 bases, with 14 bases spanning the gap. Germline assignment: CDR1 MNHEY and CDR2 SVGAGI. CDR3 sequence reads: CASSYTDREVQYF. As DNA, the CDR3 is TGTGCCAGCAGTTACACCGACAGGGAGGTGCAGTACTTC.

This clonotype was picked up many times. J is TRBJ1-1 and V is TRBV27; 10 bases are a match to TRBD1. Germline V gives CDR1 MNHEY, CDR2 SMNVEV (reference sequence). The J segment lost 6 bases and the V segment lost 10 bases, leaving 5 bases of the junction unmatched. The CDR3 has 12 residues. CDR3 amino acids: CATRTGGSEAFF. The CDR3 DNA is TGTGCCACCCGGACAGGGGGTTCTGAAGCTTTCTTT.

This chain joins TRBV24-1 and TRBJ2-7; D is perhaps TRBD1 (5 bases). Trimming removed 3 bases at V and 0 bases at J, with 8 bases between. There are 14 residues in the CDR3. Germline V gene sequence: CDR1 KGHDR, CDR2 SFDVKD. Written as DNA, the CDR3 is TGTGCCACCAGTGATGGGGCCGACTCCTACGAGCAGTACTTC. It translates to CATSDGADSYEQYF.

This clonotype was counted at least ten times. CDR3 nucleotides: TGTGCCAGCAGTGCACAGGGTCTCAGGGCCCAGCATTTT. It translates to CASSAQGLRAQHF. The chain couples TRBV2 to TRBJ1-5, with D maybe TRBD1 (6 bases). The germline gives CDR1 SNHLY, CDR2 FYNNEI. CDR3 length equals 13 residues. V lost 4 bases and J lost 11, with 15 bases in between.

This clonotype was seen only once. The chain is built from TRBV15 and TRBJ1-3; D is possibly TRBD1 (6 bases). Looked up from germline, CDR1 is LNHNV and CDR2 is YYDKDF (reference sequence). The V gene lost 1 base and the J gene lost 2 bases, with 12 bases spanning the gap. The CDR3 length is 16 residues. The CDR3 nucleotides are TGTGCCACCAGCAGAGCCTCGGGGGCGGCTGGAAACACCATATATTTT. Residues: CATSRASGAAGNTIYF. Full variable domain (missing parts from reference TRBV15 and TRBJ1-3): DAMVIQNPRYQVTQFGKPVTLSCSQTLNHNVMYWYQQKSSQAPKLLFHYYDKDFNNEADTPDNFQSRRPNTSFCFLDIRSPGLGDTAMYLCATSRASGAAGNTIYFGEGSWLTVV.